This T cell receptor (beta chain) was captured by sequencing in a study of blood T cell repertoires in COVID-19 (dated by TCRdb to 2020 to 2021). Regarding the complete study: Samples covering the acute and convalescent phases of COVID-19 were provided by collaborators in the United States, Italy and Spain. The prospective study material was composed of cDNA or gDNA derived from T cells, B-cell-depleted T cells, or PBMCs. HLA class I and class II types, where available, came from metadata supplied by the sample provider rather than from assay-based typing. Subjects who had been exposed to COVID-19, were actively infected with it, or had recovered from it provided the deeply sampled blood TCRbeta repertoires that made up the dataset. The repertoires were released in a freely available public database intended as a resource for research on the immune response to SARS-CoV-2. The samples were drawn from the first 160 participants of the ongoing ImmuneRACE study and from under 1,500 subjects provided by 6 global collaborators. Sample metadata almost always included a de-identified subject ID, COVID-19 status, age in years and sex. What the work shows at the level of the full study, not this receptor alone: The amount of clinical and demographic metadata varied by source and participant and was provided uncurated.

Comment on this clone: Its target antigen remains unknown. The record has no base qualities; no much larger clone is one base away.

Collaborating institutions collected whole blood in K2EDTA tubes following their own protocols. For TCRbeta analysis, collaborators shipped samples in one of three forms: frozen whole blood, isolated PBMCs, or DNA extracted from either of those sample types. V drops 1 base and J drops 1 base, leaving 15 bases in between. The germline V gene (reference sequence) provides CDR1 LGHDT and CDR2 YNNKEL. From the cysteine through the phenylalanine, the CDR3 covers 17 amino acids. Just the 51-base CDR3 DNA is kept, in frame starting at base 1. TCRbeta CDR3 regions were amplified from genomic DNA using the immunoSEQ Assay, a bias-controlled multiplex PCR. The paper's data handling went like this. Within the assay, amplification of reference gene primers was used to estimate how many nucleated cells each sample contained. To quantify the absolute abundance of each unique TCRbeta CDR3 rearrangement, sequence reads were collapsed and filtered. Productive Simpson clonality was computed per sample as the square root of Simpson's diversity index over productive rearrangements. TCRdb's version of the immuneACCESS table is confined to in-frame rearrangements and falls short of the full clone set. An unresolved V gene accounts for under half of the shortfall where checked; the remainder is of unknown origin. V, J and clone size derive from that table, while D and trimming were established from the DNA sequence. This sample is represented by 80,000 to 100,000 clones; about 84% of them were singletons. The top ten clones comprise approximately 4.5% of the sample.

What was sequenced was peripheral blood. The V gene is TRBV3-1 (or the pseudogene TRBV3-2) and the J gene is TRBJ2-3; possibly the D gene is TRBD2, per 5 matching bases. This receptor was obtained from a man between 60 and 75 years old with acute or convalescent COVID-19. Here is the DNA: TGTGCCAGCAGCCAAGTTCATTTTAGCGCAGGCACAGATACGCAGTATTTT. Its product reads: CASSQVHFSAGTDTQYF.